These 15 T cell receptor beta chains came from one sample sequenced in a study of cytomegalovirus exposure and HLA in healthy donors. Some clones are missing from TCRdb's copy, which holds only in-frame ones; the method was immunoSEQ multiplex PCR. The sample holds about 200,000 clones, 80% to 85% seen once. The source material was PBMCs. These TCRs come from a woman aged 25-40 years in good health and CMV-seronegative.

The chain carries TRBV7-2 and TRBJ1-6; TRBD1 matches 7 bases. After removal of 1 base from V and 0 bases from J, the junction contained 9 bases not matched to a gene. This CDR3 contains 19 residues. Germline assignment: CDR1 SGHTA and CDR2 FQGNSA. In DNA, the CDR3 is TGTGCCAGCAGCTTAGAGGGGGCAAGACTGAGCTCCTATAATTCACCCCTCCACTTT. The encoded protein is CASSLEGARLSSYNSPLHF. The whole variable domain, filled in from reference TRBV7-2 and TRBJ1-6, reads GAGVSQSPSNKVTEKGKDVELRCDPISGHTALYWYRQSLGQGLEFLIYFQGNSAPDKSGLPSDRFSAERTGGSVSTLTIQRTQQEDSAVYLCASSLEGARLSSYNSPLHFGNGTRLTVT.

This sequence joins TRBV10-3 and TRBJ2-7; 7 nucleotides match TRBD2. The CDR3 is made up of 14 amino acids. Germline values: CDR1 ENHRY, CDR2 SYGVKD. V gave up 10 bases and J gave up 1 base; unmatched junction bases: 10. This CDR3 is CATGGGRSSYEQYF. The CDR3 DNA is TGTGCCACGGGGGGAGGGAGAAGTTCCTACGAGCAGTACTTC.

This clone was observed a single time. The chain is built from TRBV5-4 and TRBJ1-1, with D perhaps TRBD1 (5 bases). V was pared by 7 bases and J by 0 bases, with 16 bases between. The CDR3 totals 15 residues. Germline CDR1 is SGHNT and CDR2 is YYREEE (reference sequence). The CDR3 loop reads CASGGVQGVNTEAFF. The CDR3 DNA reads as TGTGCCAGCGGGGGGGTGCAGGGTGTGAACACTGAAGCTTTCTTT.

The chain combines TRBV18 with TRBJ2-2; D is unclear. V lost 5 bases to trimming and J lost 2 bases, with 15 bases between them. The CDR3 has 16 amino acids. Germline V gene sequence: CDR1 KGHSH, CDR2 LQKENI. CDR3 region: CASSVLAAGNTGELFF. The CDR3 region has the DNA TGTGCCAGCTCAGTACTGGCTGCAGGAAACACCGGGGAGCTGTTTTTT. Complete variable domain (other parts from reference TRBV18 and TRBJ2-2): NAGVMQNPRHLVRRRGQEARLRCSPMKGHSHVYWYRQLPEEGLKFMVYLQKENIIDESGMPKERFSAEFPKEGPSILRIQQVVRGDSAAYFCASSVLAAGNTGELFFGEGSRLTVL.

The V call is TRBV19, the J call TRBJ1-2; 7 bases match TRBD1. CDR3 length equals 15 residues. The germline CDR1 and CDR2 sequences are LNHDA and SQIVND (reference sequence). Trimming cost V 5 bases and J 4 bases; bases outside gene matches: 10. The CDR3 sequence is CASSADRAKPYGYTF. DNA for the CDR3: TGTGCCAGTAGTGCCGACAGGGCCAAGCCCTATGGCTACACCTTC.

This clone came up a few times. In the same sample, other DNA sequences code for this CDR3. The J gene is TRBJ2-5, the V gene TRBV28; 7 bases align to TRBD1. There are 12 residues in the CDR3. V lost 3 bases to trimming and J lost 5 bases; unmatched junction nucleotides: 0. Germline CDR1 is MDHEN and CDR2 is SYDVKM. The DNA for the CDR3 is TGTGCCAGCAGTTTGGACAGGGAGACCCAGTACTTC. Protein: CASSLDRETQYF.

The genes are TRBV2 and TRBJ1-2; possible D gene TRBD1, 5 bases. The CDR3 loop spans 13 amino acids. V was clipped by 5 bases and J by 8 bases, with 15 bases between them. Germline lookup yields CDR1 SNHLY and CDR2 FYNNEI. Here the CDR3 reads CASSPGGGRGYTF. CDR3 DNA: TGTGCCAGCAGTCCTGGGGGGGGACGGGGCTACACCTTC.

In this sample, this clone turned up a few times. This chain connects TRBV7-3 to TRBJ1-5; TRBD1 aligns across 9 bases. The V and J ends lost 5 bases and 3 bases, in that order; junction bases with no gene match: 5. The germline CDR1 and CDR2 sequences are SGHTA and FQGTGA. This CDR3 is built from 15 residues. CDR3 region: CASSLTGGYNQPQHF. DNA for the CDR3: TGTGCCAGCAGCCTCACAGGGGGCTACAATCAGCCCCAGCATTTT. Based on the CDR3 plus reference TRBV7-3 and TRBJ1-5, the full variable domain is GAGVSQTPSNKVTEKGKYVELRCDPISGHTALYWYRQSLGQGPEFLIYFQGTGAADDSGLPNDRFFAVRPEGSVSTLKIQRTERGDSAVYLCASSLTGGYNQPQHFGDGTRLSIL.

This clone was detected many times. The rearrangement links TRBV14 to TRBJ2-7; 7 bases are shared with TRBD2. Germline trimming cut 0 bases from V and 5 bases from J; bases unmatched to any gene: 19. The CDR3 has 19 amino acids. Germline values: CDR1 SGHDN, CDR2 FVKESK. CDR3 sequence: CASSQDPYRWGEGFDEQYF. CDR3 DNA sequence: TGTGCCAGCAGCCAAGACCCCTACCGGTGGGGGGAGGGGTTCGACGAGCAGTACTTC.

CDR3 region: CAWSPLTGGGSGYTF. Here the CDR3 DNA reads TGTGCCTGGAGCCCCTTGACAGGGGGGGGTTCTGGCTACACCTTC. The gene calls are TRBV30 and TRBJ1-2, with 9 bases matching TRBD1. V shed 3 bases and J 7 bases; nucleotides not matched to a gene: 12. Germline CDR1 reads GTSNPN; CDR2 reads SVGIG (reference sequence). This CDR3 comprises 15 residues. Complete variable domain (other parts from reference TRBV30 and TRBJ1-2): SQTIHQWPATLVQPVGSPLSLECTVEGTSNPNLYWYRQAAGRGLQLLFYSVGIGQISSEVPQNLSASRPQDRQFILSSKKLLLSDSGFYLCAWSPLTGGGSGYTFGSGTRLTVV.

The chain couples TRBV6-5 to TRBJ1-5, with TRBD1 matching over 11 bases. V lost 4 bases and J lost 4; bases outside the gene matches: 3. The germline V gene encodes CDR1 MNHEY and CDR2 SVGAGI. The CDR3 is 15 amino acids. CDR3 bases: TGTGCCAGCAGTTGGGGACAGGGGGATAATCAGCCCCAGCATTTT. It is translated as CASSWGQGDNQPQHF.

This sequence joins TRBV6-1 and TRBJ2-7, with D unclear. The length of the CDR3 is 13 residues. Germline V gives CDR1 MNHNS, CDR2 SASEGT. V was trimmed by 3 bases and J by 2 bases, leaving 8 bases between them. The CDR3 protein is CASSEGSTYEQYF. CDR3 sequence (DNA): TGTGCCAGCAGTGAGGGTAGCACCTACGAGCAGTACTTC.

This CDR3 reads CASRSPSGFGDTYEQYF. The CDR3 coding sequence is TGTGCCAGCCGATCCCCCTCTGGATTCGGGGATACCTACGAGCAGTACTTC. The V and J genes are TRBV2 and TRBJ2-7, with D possibly being TRBD2 (5 bases). This CDR3 contains 17 residues. V lost 8 bases to trimming and J lost 2 bases, with 25 bases between them. The germline V gene has CDR1 SNHLY and CDR2 FYNNEI.

The chain carries TRBV7-3 and TRBJ1-5, with 7 bases aligning to TRBD1. This CDR3 comprises 12 residues. V lost 11 bases, J lost 5 bases, and 6 bases stayed unmatched. Per germline, CDR1 SGHTA and CDR2 FQGTGA. CDR3 residues: CAGLGGHQPQHF. In DNA, the CDR3 is TGTGCCGGCCTAGGGGGCCATCAGCCCCAGCATTTT.

This chain links TRBV27 with TRBJ2-1, with 7 bases identical to TRBD2. CDR3 length equals 15 residues. Trimming removed 6 bases from V and 6 bases from J; junction bases left unmatched: 11. Germline V gene sequence: CDR1 MNHEY, CDR2 SMNVEV (reference sequence). CDR3 sequence (DNA): TGTGCCAGCAGGAAACGGGTAGCGGGCGGCAATGAGCAGTTCTTC. Translating gives CASRKRVAGGNEQFF.